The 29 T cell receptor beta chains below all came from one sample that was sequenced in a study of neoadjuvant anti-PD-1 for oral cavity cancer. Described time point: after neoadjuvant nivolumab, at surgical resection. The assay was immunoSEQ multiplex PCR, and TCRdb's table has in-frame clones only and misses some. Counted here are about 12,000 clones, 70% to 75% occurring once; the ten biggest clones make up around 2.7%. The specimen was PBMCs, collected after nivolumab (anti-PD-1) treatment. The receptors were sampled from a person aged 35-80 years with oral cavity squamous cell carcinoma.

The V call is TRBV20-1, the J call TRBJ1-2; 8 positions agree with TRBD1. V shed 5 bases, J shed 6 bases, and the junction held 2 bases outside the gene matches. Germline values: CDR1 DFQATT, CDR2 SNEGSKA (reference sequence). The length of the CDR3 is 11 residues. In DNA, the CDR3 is TGCAGTGCTGGGACAGGAAATGGCTACACCTTC. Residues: CSAGTGNGYTF.

In nucleotides, the CDR3 is TGTGCCAGCAGCTTGGACCCACCGACGGTTAGCACAGATACGCAGTATTTT. Residues: CASSLDPPTVSTDTQYF. The chain recombines TRBV11-2 with TRBJ2-3; D not certain. CDR3 size: 17 residues. The germline V gene has CDR1 SGHAT and CDR2 FQNNGV. V lost 3 bases and J 0 bases, leaving 16 bases between the germline ends.

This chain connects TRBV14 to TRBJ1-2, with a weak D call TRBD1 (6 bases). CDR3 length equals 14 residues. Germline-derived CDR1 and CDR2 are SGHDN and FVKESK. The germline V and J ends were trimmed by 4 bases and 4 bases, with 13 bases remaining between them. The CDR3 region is CASSPPGAFYGYTF. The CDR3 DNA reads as TGTGCCAGCAGCCCTCCGGGGGCGTTCTATGGCTACACCTTC.

The CDR3 protein is CASSTATRTETQYF. The CDR3 coding sequence is TGTGCCAGCAGCACGGCAACCAGAACAGAGACCCAGTACTTC. The chain is built from TRBV5-4 and TRBJ2-5; D not certain. The V and J ends lost 4 bases and 4 bases respectively, with 14 bases between them. The CDR3 consists of 14 residues. Germline assignment: CDR1 SGHNT and CDR2 YYREEE (reference sequence).

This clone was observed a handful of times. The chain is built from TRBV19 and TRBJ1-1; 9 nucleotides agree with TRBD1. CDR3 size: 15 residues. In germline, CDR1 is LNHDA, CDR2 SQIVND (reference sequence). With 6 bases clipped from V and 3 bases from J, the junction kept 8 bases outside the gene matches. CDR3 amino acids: CASRKSTGGDTEAFF. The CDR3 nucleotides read TGTGCCAGTAGAAAAAGCACAGGGGGCGACACTGAAGCTTTCTTT.

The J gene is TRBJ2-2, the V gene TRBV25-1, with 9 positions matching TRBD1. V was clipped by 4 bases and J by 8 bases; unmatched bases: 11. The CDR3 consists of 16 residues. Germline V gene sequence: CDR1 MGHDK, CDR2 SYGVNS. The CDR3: CASSGAGTGKAGELFF. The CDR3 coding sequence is TGTGCCAGCAGTGGCGCCGGGACAGGGAAGGCGGGGGAGCTGTTTTTT.

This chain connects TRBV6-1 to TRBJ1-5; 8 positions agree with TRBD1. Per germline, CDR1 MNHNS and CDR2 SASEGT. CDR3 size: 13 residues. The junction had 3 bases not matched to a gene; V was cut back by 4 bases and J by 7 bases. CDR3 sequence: CASSVDRVQPQHF. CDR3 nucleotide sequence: TGTGCCAGCAGTGTGGACAGGGTCCAGCCCCAGCATTTT.

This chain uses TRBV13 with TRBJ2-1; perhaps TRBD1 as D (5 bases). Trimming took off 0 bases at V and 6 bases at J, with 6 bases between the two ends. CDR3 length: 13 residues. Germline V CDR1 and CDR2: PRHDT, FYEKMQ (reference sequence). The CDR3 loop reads CASSLGTVNEQFF. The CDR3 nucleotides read TGTGCCAGCAGCTTAGGGACAGTCAATGAGCAGTTCTTC.

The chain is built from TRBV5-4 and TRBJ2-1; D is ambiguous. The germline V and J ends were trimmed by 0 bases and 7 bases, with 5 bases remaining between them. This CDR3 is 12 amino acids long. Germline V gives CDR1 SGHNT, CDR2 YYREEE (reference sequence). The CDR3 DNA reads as TGTGCCAGCAGCTTGGACAGTAATGAGCAGTTCTTC. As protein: CASSLDSNEQFF. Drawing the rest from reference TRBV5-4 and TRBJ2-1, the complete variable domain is ETGVTQSPTHLIKTRGQQVTLRCSSQSGHNTVSWYQQALGQGPQFIFQYYREEENGRGNFPPRFSGLQFPNYSSELNVNALELDDSALYLCASSLDSNEQFFGPGTRLTVL.

The CDR3 reads CASSVTSGFYEQFF. DNA for the CDR3: TGTGCCAGCAGCGTGACTAGCGGGTTTTATGAGCAGTTCTTC. V is TRBV9 and J is TRBJ2-1; 10 bases are a match to TRBD2. CDR3 length: 14 residues. CDR1 and CDR2 from the germline V gene are SGDLS and YYNGEE. The V gene end was trimmed by 2 bases and the J gene end by 8 bases; junction bases not matched to a gene: 4.

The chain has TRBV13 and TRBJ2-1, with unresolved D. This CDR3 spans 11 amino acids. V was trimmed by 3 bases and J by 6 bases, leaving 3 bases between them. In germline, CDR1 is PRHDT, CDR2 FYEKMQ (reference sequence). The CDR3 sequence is CASSFANEQFF. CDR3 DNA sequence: TGTGCCAGCAGCTTCGCCAATGAGCAGTTCTTC.

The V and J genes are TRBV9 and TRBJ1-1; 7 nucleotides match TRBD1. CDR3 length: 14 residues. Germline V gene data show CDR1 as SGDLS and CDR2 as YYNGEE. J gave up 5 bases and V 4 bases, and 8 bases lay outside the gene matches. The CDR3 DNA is TGTGCCAGCAGCCAGACAGGGTTTAGTACTGAAGCTTTCTTT. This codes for CASSQTGFSTEAFF.

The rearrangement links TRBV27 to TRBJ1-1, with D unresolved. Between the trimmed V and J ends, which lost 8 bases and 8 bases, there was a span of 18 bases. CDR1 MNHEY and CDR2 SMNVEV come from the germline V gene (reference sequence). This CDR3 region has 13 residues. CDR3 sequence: CASLPRAGREAFF. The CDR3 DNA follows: TGTGCCAGCTTACCACGGGCGGGCAGGGAAGCTTTCTTT.

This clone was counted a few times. In DNA, the CDR3 is TGTGCCAGCAGCCATCCGGGACAGAACTCCTATAATTCACCCCTCCACTTT. Amino acids: CASSHPGQNSYNSPLHF. The rearrangement joins TRBV2 to TRBJ1-6; TRBD1 aligns across 7 bases. The V gene end was trimmed by 6 bases and the J gene end by 0 bases; junction bases not matched to a gene: 8. In germline, CDR1 is SNHLY, CDR2 FYNNEI. The CDR3 runs 17 residues. Full variable domain (outside the CDR3, taken from reference TRBV2 and TRBJ1-6): EPEVTQTPSHQVTQMGQEVILRCVPISNHLYFYWYRQILGQKVEFLVSFYNNEISEKSEIFDDQFSVERPDGSNFTLKIRSTKLEDSAMYFCASSHPGQNSYNSPLHFGNGTRLTVT.

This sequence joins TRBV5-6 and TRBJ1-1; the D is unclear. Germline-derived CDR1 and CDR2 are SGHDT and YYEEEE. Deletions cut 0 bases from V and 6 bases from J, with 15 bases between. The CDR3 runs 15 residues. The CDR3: CASSLAAPDVAEAFF. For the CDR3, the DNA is TGTGCCAGCAGCTTGGCGGCCCCGGATGTGGCTGAAGCTTTCTTT. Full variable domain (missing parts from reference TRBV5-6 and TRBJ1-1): DAGVTQSPTHLIKTRGQQVTLRCSPKSGHDTVSWYQQALGQGPQFIFQYYEEEERQRGNFPDRFSGHQFPNYSSELNVNALLLGDSALYLCASSLAAPDVAEAFFGQGTRLTVV.

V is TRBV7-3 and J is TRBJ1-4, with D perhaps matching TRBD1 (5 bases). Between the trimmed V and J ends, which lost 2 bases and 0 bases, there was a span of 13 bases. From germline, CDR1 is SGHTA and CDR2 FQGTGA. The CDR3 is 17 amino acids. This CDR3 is CASSLYIGGATNEKLFF. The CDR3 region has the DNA TGTGCCAGCAGCTTATATATCGGGGGGGCAACTAATGAAAAACTGTTTTTT.

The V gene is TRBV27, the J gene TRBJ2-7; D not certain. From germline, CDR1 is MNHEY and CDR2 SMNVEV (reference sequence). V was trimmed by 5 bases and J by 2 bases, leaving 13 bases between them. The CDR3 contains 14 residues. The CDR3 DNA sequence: TGTGCCAGCAGTCCCCAGACCCGTCCCTACGAGCAGTACTTC. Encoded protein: CASSPQTRPYEQYF.

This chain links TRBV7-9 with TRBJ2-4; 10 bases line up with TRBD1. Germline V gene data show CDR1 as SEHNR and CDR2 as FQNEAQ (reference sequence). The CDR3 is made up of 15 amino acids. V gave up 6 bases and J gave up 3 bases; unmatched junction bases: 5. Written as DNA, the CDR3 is TGTGCCAGCAGACGGGACAGGGGAGTCAAAAACATTCAGTACTTC. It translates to CASRRDRGVKNIQYF.

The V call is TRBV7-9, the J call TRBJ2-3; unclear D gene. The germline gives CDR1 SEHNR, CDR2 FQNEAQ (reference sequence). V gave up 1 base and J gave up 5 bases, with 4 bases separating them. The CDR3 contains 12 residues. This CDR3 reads CASSLVIDTQYF. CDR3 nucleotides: TGTGCCAGCAGCTTAGTCATAGATACGCAGTATTTT.

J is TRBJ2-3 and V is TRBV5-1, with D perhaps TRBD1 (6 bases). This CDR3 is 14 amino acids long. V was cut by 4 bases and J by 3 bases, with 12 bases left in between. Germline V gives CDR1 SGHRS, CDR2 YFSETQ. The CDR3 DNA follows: TGCGCCAGCAGCAGGGACAAGAGGACAGATACGCAGTATTTT. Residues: CASSRDKRTDTQYF. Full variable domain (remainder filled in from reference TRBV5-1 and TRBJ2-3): KAGVTQTPRYLIKTRGQQVTLSCSPISGHRSVSWYQQTPGQGLQFLFEYFSETQRNKGNFPGRFSGRQFSNSRSEMNVSTLELGDSALYLCASSRDKRTDTQYFGPGTRLTVL.

CDR3 DNA sequence: TGTGCCAGCATCGGGCTAGCGGCCCGCCGTTACGAGCAGTACTTC. This codes for CASIGLAARRYEQYF. The chain couples TRBV27 to TRBJ2-7; 7 nucleotides align to TRBD2. Germline V gene sequence: CDR1 MNHEY, CDR2 SMNVEV (reference sequence). The CDR3 runs to 15 residues. V was pared by 7 bases and J by 4 bases, with 13 bases of the junction left unmatched.

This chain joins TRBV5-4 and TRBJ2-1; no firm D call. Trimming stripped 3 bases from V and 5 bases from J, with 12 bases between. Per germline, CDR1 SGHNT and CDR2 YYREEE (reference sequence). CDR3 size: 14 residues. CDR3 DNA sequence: TGTGCCAGCAGCTCCCAGAGTGGCAACAATGAGCAGTTCTTC. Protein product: CASSSQSGNNEQFF.

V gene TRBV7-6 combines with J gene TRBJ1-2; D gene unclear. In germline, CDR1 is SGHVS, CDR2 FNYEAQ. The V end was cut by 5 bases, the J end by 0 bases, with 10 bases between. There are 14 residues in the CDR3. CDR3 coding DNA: TGTGCCAGCAGCCCCCGCGGAGCTAACTATGGCTACACCTTC. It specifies CASSPRGANYGYTF.

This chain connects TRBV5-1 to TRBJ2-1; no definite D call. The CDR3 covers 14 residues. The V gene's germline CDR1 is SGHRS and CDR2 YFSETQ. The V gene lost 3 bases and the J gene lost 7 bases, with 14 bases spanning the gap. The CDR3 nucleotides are TGCGCCAGCAGCTCCGCCGGTGGGCTGAATGAGCAGTTCTTC. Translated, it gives CASSSAGGLNEQFF.

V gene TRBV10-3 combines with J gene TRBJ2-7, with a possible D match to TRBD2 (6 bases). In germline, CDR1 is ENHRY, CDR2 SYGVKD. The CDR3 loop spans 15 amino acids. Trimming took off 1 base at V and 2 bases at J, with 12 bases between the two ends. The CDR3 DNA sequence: TGTGCCATCAGTGAGTGGGACTCCGGGGCCTACGAGCAGTACTTC. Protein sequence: CAISEWDSGAYEQYF.

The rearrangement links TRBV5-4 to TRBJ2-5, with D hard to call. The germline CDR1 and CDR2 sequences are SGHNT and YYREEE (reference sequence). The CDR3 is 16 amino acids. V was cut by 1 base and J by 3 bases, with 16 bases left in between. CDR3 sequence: CASSLSDEAAEETQYF. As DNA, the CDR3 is TGTGCCAGCAGCTTGAGTGATGAGGCGGCCGAAGAGACCCAGTACTTC.

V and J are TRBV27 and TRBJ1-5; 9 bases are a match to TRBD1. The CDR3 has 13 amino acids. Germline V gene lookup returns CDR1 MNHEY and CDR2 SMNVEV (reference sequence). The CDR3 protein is CTTQPTGGQPQHF. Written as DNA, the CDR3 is TGTACCACTCAGCCGACAGGGGGTCAGCCCCAGCATTTT.

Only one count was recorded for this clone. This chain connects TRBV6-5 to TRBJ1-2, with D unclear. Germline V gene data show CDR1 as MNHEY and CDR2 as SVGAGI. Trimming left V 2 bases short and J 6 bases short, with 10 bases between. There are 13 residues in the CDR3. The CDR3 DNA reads TGTGCCAGCAGTTACCGGGCGGCTCATGGCTACACCTTC. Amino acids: CASSYRAAHGYTF.

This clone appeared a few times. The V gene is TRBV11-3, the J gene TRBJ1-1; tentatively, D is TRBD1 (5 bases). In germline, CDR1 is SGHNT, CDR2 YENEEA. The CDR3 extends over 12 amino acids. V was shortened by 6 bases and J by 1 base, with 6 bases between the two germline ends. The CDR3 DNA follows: TGTGCCAGCAGGGGACGGAACACTGAAGCTTTCTTT. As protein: CASRGRNTEAFF.